The rows below give T cell receptor beta chains drawn from one sample of a study. Via MiXCR, TCRdb re-called the 5' RACE reads, giving one row per CDR3 protein. The sample includes about 5,700 distinct CDR3 sequences, around a third seen only once; the top ten take approximately 5%. The sequenced material came from naive CD4+ T cells sorted from a lymph node. These TCRs come from a female donor with breast cancer. CDR3s include the opening cysteine and the closing phenylalanine or tryptophan. Fields, in order: J gene, clone size, V gene, D gene, CDR3 DNA, CDR3 protein. The D gene is left open where the match is weak. Rows may omit the clone size; those that give it use once, few, many or a size class.

TRBJ1-5 | NA | TRBV2 | NA | TGTGCCAGCAGTGAGTTACAGAGGAATCAGCCCCAGCATTTT | CASSELQRNQPQHF
TRBJ2-3 | NA | TRBV14 | NA | TGTGCCAGCAGCCAAGATCGTTTTGGGGTATGGGGCACAGATACGCAGTATTTT | CASSQDRFGVWGTDTQYF
TRBJ2-3 | few | TRBV30 | NA | TGTGCCTGGAGTGTACTGGTCAGGACCACAGATACGCAGTATTTT | CAWSVLVRTTDTQYF
TRBJ1-1 | NA | TRBV3-1 | NA | TGTGCCAGCAGCTCACGGGCCGCCGCGGGGGCTGAAGCTTTCTTT | CASSSRAAAGAEAFF
TRBJ2-1 | medium-sized | TRBV7-2 | NA | TGTGCCGGGGGGAACTACAATGAGCAGTTCTTC | CAGGNYNEQFF
TRBJ2-3 | large | TRBV20-1 | NA | TGCAGTGCTAGCGGGCAAATCACAGATACGCAGTATTTT | CSASGQITDTQYF
TRBJ2-5 | few | TRBV20-1 | TRBD1 | TGCAGTGCCCCTGGGACAGGGATTAGTTTGGAGACCCAGCACTTC | CSAPGTGISLETQHF
TRBJ1-1 | NA | TRBV2 | NA | TGTGCCAGCAGTCGACAGTGGAACACTGAAGCTTTCTTT | CASSRQWNTEAFF
TRBJ2-3 | NA | TRBV21-1 | NA | TGTGCAGCAGCAAAGGGGGGCGGGGCCCTTTCCACAGATACGCAGTATTTT | CAAAKGGGALSTDTQYF
TRBJ2-3 | few | TRBV5-1 | NA | TGCGCCAGCAGCTTGGCCGGAGGAGATACGCAGTATTTT | CASSLAGGDTQYF
TRBJ2-2 | few | TRBV7-2 | TRBD2 | TGTGCCAGCAGCTCTCAGGTTCTAGCGGGAGTAACCGGGGAGCTGTTTTTT | CASSSQVLAGVTGELFF
TRBJ2-6 | medium-sized | TRBV7-3 | NA | TGTGCCAGCAGCTCCTACTCTGGGGCCAACGTCCTGACTTTC | CASSSYSGANVLTF
TRBJ1-2 | NA | TRBV6-2/TRBV6-3 | NA | TGTGCCAGCAAGTCGGCCAGCCGAACTGACTATGTCTACACCTTC | CASKSASRTDYVYTF
TRBJ2-2 | NA | TRBV10-3 | TRBD1 | TGTGCCATCAGCTACATAGACAGGGACACCGGGGAGCTGTTTTTT | CAISYIDRDTGELFF
TRBJ2-7 | NA | TRBV12-3/TRBV12-4 | TRBD2 | TGTGCCAGCAGTTTTCTAGCGGGAGGGCCGGCCCACTACGAGCAGTACTTC | CASSFLAGGPAHYEQYF
TRBJ2-1 | medium-sized | TRBV20-1 | TRBD1 | TGCAGTGCTACTCGACAGGGAGTCTACAATGAGCAGTTCTTC | CSATRQGVYNEQFF
TRBJ2-1 | NA | TRBV20-1 | TRBD2 | TGCAGTGCTAGTCAGGGGACTAGTGGCGACAATGAGCAGTTCTTC | CSASQGTSGDNEQFF
TRBJ2-1 | once | TRBV20-1 | NA | TGCAGTGCTAGACCGCTCATCTCCGGTCTCCCCAATGAGCAGTTCTTC | CSARPLISGLPNEQFF
TRBJ2-1 | few | TRBV7-2 | TRBD2 | TGTGCCAGCAGCCTACCGGGGCGGGGGGGAGGAAATGAGCAGTTCTTC | CASSLPGRGGGNEQFF
TRBJ2-7 | NA | TRBV5-1 | TRBD1 | TGCGCCAGCAGCTTGGATAGCGGACAGGGGGGCTACGAGCAGTACTTC | CASSLDSGQGGYEQYF
TRBJ1-3 | medium-sized | TRBV5-1 | NA | TGCGCCAGCAGCTACTCGGCTGGAAACACCATATATTTT | CASSYSAGNTIYF
TRBJ1-1 | NA | TRBV20-1 | TRBD1 | TGCAGTGCCCCGGACAGGGGGCTTTCGCGGGACACTGAAGCTTTCTTT | CSAPDRGLSRDTEAFF
TRBJ1-6 | medium-sized | TRBV18 | NA | TGTGCCGGCTCACCGGAACAAAATTCACCCCTCCACTTT | CAGSPEQNSPLHF
TRBJ2-1 | NA | TRBV4-3 | NA | TGCGCCAGCAGCCAAGCCGCCCCCCTAGTCCAGTTCTTC | CASSQAAPLVQFF
TRBJ2-1 | medium-sized | TRBV5-1 | NA | TGCGCCAGCAGCTTGGTGGTGGGAATTGCCCACAATGAGCAGTTCTTC | CASSLVVGIAHNEQFF